The 17 T cell receptor beta chains below come from one sample, sequenced in a study of identical twins. TCRdb itself ran the 5' RACE reads through MiXCR, one entry per CDR3 protein. The sample has some 760,000 distinct CDR3 sequences; 18% are singletons. These records were also assigned to another study, of T cells expressing NK-cell markers.

Sequenced: PBMCs. Source of these receptors: a woman aged 18-30 years in good health.

This sequence joins TRBV29-1 and TRBJ2-1; D is uncertain. The CDR3 extends over 14 amino acids. Trimming left V 4 bases short and J 0 bases short, with 10 bases between. Germline CDR1 SQVTM, CDR2 ANQGSEA. CDR3 in amino acids: CSVAGASSYNEQFF. CDR3 coding DNA: TGCAGCGTTGCCGGAGCGAGCTCCTACAATGAGCAGTTCTTC.

In this sample, this clonotype turned up a few times. The chain employs TRBV10-3 and TRBJ1-2; 7 bases are shared with TRBD1. Germline V gene data show CDR1 as ENHRY and CDR2 as SYGVKD. V was pared by 2 bases and J by 6 bases, with 6 bases of the junction left unmatched. This CDR3 contains 14 residues. CDR3: CAISEDRVIDGYTF. For the CDR3, the DNA is TGTGCCATCAGTGAGGACAGGGTTATTGATGGCTACACCTTC.

This clonotype has more than one count but fewer than ten. The chain links TRBV5-1 to TRBJ2-1; D is unresolved. V lost 2 bases and J lost 2, with 17 bases in between. CDR3 length: 17 amino acids. Germline-derived CDR1 and CDR2 are SGHRS and YFSETQ. The CDR3, as DNA: TGCGCCAGCAGCTTTCACTTGGACCATCCCGCCTACAATGAGCAGTTCTTC. Translated: CASSFHLDHPAYNEQFF.

This clonotype was detected only a few times. The chain uses TRBV7-6 and TRBJ2-3; TRBD2 agrees at 12 bases. With V trimmed by 5 bases and J by 5 bases, 5 bases remained unmatched. This CDR3 has 15 amino acids. CDR1 is SGHVS, CDR2 FNYEAQ, per germline. The CDR3 sequence is CASSLTSGRKDTQYF. CDR3 in DNA: TGTGCCAGCAGCCTCACTAGCGGGAGGAAAGATACGCAGTATTTT.

This clonotype was detected only a few times. V is TRBV7-9 and J is TRBJ2-2; D possibly corresponds to TRBD1 (5 bases). Germline V CDR1 and CDR2: SEHNR, FQNEAQ (reference sequence). Trimming stripped 3 bases from V and 0 bases from J, with 14 bases between. The CDR3 runs to 17 residues. The CDR3 sequence is CASSFSGLTPNTGELFF. CDR3 DNA: TGTGCCAGCAGCTTCTCAGGGTTAACGCCGAACACCGGGGAGCTGTTTTTT.

This clonotype was observed a few times. This chain links TRBV27 with TRBJ2-7, with a weak D call TRBD2 (6 bases). The germline CDR1 and CDR2 sequences are MNHEY and SMNVEV (reference sequence). The V end lost 4 bases, the J end lost 3 bases, and 16 bases lay between the germline ends. CDR3 size: 15 residues. The CDR3 sequence is CASSSPGGRVYEQYF. The CDR3, as DNA: TGTGCCAGCAGTTCCCCCGGGGGACGCGTCTACGAGCAGTACTTC.

This clonotype was seen repeatedly, ten times or more. This chain links TRBV7-2 with TRBJ1-3, with D uncertain. The CDR3 loop spans 16 amino acids. V was clipped by 5 bases and J by 1 base, with 15 bases between them. Germline values: CDR1 SGHTA, CDR2 FQGNSA. The CDR3 bases are TGTGCCAGCAGCAACCAAGGGTCAGGTTCTGGAAACACCATATATTTT. This encodes CASSNQGSGSGNTIYF.

This clonotype has more than one count but fewer than ten. The chain links TRBV20-1 to TRBJ1-4; 7 nucleotides match TRBD1. Germline V CDR1 and CDR2: DFQATT, SNEGSKA (reference sequence). V trimming: 0 bases; J trimming: 4 bases; junction bases outside the gene matches: 2. The CDR3 runs 14 residues. CDR3 nucleotides: TGCAGTGCTAGAGAGGACAGGTTTAATGAAAAACTGTTTTTT. It encodes CSAREDRFNEKLFF.

Only a few counts were recorded for this clonotype. This chain links TRBV5-1 with TRBJ2-1, with D maybe TRBD1 (5 bases). This CDR3 region has 15 residues. Per the germline V gene, CDR1 is SGHRS and CDR2 is YFSETQ. V gave up 0 bases and J gave up 10 bases, with 17 bases separating them. In DNA form, the CDR3 reads TGCGCCAGCAGCTTGGCCCGGCAGGGTTTGGGGGAGCAGTTCTTC. It encodes CASSLARQGLGEQFF. Filled out from reference TRBV5-1 and TRBJ2-1, the complete variable domain reads KAGVTQTPRYLIKTRGQQVTLSCSPISGHRSVSWYQQTPGQGLQFLFEYFSETQRNKGNFPGRFSGRQFSNSRSEMNVSTLELGDSALYLCASSLARQGLGEQFFGPGTRLTVL.

This clonotype occurred many times. The V call is TRBV29-1, the J call TRBJ1-1; 8 nucleotides match TRBD1. The CDR3 runs to 13 residues. V lost 6 bases to trimming and J lost 5 bases; unmatched junction nucleotides: 8. The germline V gene encodes CDR1 SQVTM and CDR2 ANQGSEA. For the CDR3, the DNA is TGCAGCGTGGCCCAGGACAGGGTGACTGAAGCTTTCTTT. Its protein product is CSVAQDRVTEAFF.

The V gene is TRBV2, the J gene TRBJ2-2; TRBD2 agrees at 8 bases. The CDR3 has 18 residues. The ends lost 11 bases at V and 5 bases at J; junction bases unmatched: 22. Germline CDR1 and CDR2: SNHLY and FYNNEI. The CDR3 sequence: CAFSPTHGRAGSTGELFF. CDR3 DNA: TGTGCCTTCAGCCCCACGCACGGGAGGGCCGGGAGTACCGGGGAGCTGTTTTTT.

This clonotype has a handful of counts. DNA for the CDR3: TGTGCCAGCACCCCGGGATGGGGTGGGAAGTACGAGCAGTACTTC. This gives the protein CASTPGWGGKYEQYF. The J gene is TRBJ2-7, the V gene TRBV7-9, with a weak D call TRBD2 (5 bases). V lost 7 bases to trimming and J lost 4 bases, with 20 bases between them. CDR1 is SEHNR, CDR2 FQNEAQ, per germline (reference sequence). The CDR3 loop spans 15 amino acids.

V and J are TRBV7-2 and TRBJ2-3, with 9 bases aligning to TRBD1. This CDR3 comprises 19 residues. Germline V lookup: CDR1 SGHTA, CDR2 FQGNSA. V shed 1 base and J 5 bases; nucleotides not matched to a gene: 16. The chain's CDR3 is CASSLGLNLGQGRRDTQYF. Written as DNA, the CDR3 is TGTGCCAGCAGCTTAGGGCTTAACCTGGGACAGGGTAGGAGAGATACGCAGTATTTT.

The V and J genes are TRBV12-3 or TRBV12-4 and TRBJ2-3, with TRBD2 matching 15 bases. The junction had 9 bases not matched to a gene; V was cut back by 6 bases and J by 2 bases. This CDR3 has 18 residues. This CDR3 reads CASSPTGLAGGPTDTQYF. The CDR3 DNA reads as TGTGCCAGCAGCCCTACGGGACTAGCGGGGGGTCCCACAGATACGCAGTATTTT.

The V and J genes are TRBV7-2 and TRBJ1-1; TRBD1 matches 8 bases. The CDR3 contains 13 residues. V shed 3 bases and J 10 bases; nucleotides not matched to a gene: 7. Germline values: CDR1 SGHTA, CDR2 FQGNSA. As DNA, the CDR3 is TGTGCCAGCAGCTTGGGCAGGGGGCGCGGAGCTTTCTTT. Protein: CASSLGRGRGAFF.

The genes are TRBV20-1 and TRBJ2-2, with 9 bases identical to TRBD2. V was pared by 6 bases and J by 5 bases, with 16 bases of the junction left unmatched. The CDR3 runs 17 residues. The germline V gene encodes CDR1 DFQATT and CDR2 SNEGSKA (reference sequence). The CDR3 region has the DNA TGCAGTGCCCCACGAGGGGTAGCGGGAGTACGGACCGGGGAGCTGTTTTTT. As protein: CSAPRGVAGVRTGELFF.

The V and J genes are TRBV6-1 and TRBJ2-1; D remains ambiguous. Trimming took off 6 bases at V and 2 bases at J, with 8 bases between the two ends. The V gene's germline CDR1 is MNHNS and CDR2 SASEGT. The CDR3 is 13 residues long. Here the CDR3 reads CASRGITYNEQFF. CDR3 DNA sequence: TGTGCCAGCAGGGGTATCACCTACAATGAGCAGTTCTTC.